This T cell receptor beta chain came from a study of CD8 T cells in ankylosing spondylitis. Broader study findings: Blood of patients with ankylosing spondylitis appeared to be characterized by a TCR beta motif of seven or eight highly homologous variants.

This clonotype was seen repeatedly, ten times or more. Its specificity is unknown. TCRdb analysed the 5' RACE reads with MiXCR anew, one entry per CDR3 protein. The sample contains 700,000 or so distinct CDR3 sequences, 19% of which appear only once. The CDR3 extends over 16 amino acids. V lost 5 bases, J lost 1 base, and 19 bases lay in between. Germline V lookup: CDR1 DFQATT, CDR2 SNEGSKA (reference sequence). The V call is TRBV20-1, the J call TRBJ2-3, with D tentatively TRBD2 (6 bases). This receptor was obtained from a male donor with ankylosing spondylitis. Specimen: blood, either unsorted or a sorted T cell fraction (not recorded which). CDR3: CSAPQSGGRGTDTQYF. The CDR3 bases are TGCAGTGCTCCCCAATCCGGGGGAAGGGGCACAGATACGCAGTATTTT.